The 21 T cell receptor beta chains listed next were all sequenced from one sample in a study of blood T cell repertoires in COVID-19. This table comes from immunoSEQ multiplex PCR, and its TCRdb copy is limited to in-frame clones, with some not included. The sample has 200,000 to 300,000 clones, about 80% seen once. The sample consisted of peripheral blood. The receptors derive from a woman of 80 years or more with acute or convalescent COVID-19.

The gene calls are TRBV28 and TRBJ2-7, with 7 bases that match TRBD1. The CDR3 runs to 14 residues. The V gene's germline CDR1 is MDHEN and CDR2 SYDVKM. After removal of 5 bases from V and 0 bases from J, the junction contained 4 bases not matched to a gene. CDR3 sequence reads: CASSATGSSYEQYF. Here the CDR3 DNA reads TGTGCCAGCAGTGCGACAGGGAGCTCCTACGAGCAGTACTTC. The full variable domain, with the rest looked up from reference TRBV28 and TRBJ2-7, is DVKVTQSSRYLVKRTGEKVFLECVQDMDHENMFWYRQDPGLGLRLIYFSYDVKMKEKGDIPEGYSVSREKKERFSLILESASTNQTSMYLCASSATGSSYEQYFGPGTRLTVT.

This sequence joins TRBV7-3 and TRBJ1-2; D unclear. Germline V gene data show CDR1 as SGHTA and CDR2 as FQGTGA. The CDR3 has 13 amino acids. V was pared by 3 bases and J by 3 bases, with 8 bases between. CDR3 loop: CASSFEGYYGYTF. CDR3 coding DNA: TGTGCCAGCAGCTTCGAGGGTTACTATGGCTACACCTTC.

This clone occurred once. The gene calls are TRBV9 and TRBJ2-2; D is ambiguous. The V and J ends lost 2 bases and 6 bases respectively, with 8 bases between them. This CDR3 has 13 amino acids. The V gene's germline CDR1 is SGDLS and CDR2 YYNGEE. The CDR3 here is CASSVQIAGELFF. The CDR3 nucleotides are TGTGCCAGCAGCGTCCAGATTGCCGGGGAGCTGTTTTTT.

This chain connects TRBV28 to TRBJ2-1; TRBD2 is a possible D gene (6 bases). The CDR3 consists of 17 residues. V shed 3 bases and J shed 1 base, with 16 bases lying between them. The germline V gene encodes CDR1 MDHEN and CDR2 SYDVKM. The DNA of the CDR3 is TGTGCCAGCAGTTTCGGGGTGGCGGGGCGATCCTACAATGAGCAGTTCTTC. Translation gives CASSFGVAGRSYNEQFF.

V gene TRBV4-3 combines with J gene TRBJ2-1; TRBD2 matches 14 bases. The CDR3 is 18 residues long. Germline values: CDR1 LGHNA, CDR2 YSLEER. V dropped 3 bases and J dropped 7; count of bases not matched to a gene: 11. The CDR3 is CASSHLGLAGGVGNEQFF. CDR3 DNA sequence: TGCGCCAGCAGCCATCTTGGACTAGCGGGAGGAGTGGGGAATGAGCAGTTCTTC.

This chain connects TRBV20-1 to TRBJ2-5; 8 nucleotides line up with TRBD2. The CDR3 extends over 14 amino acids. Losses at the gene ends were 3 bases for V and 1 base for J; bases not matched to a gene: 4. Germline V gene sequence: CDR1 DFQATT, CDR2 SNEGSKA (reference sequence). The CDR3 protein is CSASKSGGQETQYF. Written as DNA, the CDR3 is TGCAGTGCTAGTAAGAGCGGGGGCCAAGAGACCCAGTACTTC.

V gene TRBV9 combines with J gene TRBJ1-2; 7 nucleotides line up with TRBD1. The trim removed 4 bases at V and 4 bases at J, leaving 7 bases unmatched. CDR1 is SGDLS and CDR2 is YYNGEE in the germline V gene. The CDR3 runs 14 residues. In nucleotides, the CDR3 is TGTGCCAGCAGCCCCAGAGAGGGGGCCTATGGCTACACCTTC. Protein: CASSPREGAYGYTF.

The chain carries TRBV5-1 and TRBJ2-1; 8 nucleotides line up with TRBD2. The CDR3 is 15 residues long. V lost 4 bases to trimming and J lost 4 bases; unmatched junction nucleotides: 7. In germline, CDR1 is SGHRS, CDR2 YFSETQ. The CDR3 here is CASSPPGTRYNEQFF. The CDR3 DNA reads TGCGCCAGCAGCCCACCCGGGACTAGATACAATGAGCAGTTCTTC.

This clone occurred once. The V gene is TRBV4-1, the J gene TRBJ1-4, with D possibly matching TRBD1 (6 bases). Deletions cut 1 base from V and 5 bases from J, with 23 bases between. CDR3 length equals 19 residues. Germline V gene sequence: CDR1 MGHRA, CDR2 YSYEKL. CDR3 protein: CASSQGRGANVRWNEKLFF. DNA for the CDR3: TGCGCCAGCAGCCAAGGTCGGGGGGCGAATGTTCGTTGGAATGAAAAACTGTTTTTT.

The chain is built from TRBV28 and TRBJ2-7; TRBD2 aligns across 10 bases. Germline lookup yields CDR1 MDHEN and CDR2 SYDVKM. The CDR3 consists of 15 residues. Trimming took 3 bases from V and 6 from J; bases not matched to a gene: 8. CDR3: CASSFRGLAGAEQYF. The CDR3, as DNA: TGTGCCAGCAGTTTTCGTGGGCTAGCGGGAGCCGAGCAGTACTTC. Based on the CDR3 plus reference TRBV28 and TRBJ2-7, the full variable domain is DVKVTQSSRYLVKRTGEKVFLECVQDMDHENMFWYRQDPGLGLRLIYFSYDVKMKEKGDIPEGYSVSREKKERFSLILESASTNQTSMYLCASSFRGLAGAEQYFGPGTRLTVT.

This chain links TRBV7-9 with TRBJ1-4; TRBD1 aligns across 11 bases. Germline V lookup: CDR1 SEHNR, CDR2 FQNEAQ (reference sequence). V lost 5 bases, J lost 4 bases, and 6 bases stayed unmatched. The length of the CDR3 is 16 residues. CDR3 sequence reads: CASSATGTGGNEKLFF. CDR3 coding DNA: TGTGCCAGCAGCGCGACCGGGACAGGGGGTAATGAAAAACTGTTTTTT.

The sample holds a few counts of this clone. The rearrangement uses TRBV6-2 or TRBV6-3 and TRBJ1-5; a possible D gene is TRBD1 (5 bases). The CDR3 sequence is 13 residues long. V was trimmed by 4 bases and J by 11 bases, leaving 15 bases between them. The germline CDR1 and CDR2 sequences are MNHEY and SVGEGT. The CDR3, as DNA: TGTGCCAGCAGTTCTGGGGACGGCGGGGCCCAGCATTTT. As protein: CASSSGDGGAQHF.

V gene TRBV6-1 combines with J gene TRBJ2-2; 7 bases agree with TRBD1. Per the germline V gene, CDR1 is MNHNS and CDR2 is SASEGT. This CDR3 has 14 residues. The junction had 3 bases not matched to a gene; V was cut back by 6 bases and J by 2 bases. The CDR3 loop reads CASSGTVNTGELFF. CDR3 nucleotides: TGTGCCAGCAGCGGGACAGTTAACACCGGGGAGCTGTTTTTT.

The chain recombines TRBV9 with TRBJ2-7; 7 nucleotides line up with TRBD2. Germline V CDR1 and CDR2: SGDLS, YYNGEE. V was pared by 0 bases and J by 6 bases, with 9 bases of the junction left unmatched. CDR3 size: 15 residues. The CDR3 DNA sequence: TGTGCCAGCAGCGTAGCGGCGGGAGATCTCGGCGAGCAGTACTTC. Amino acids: CASSVAAGDLGEQYF.

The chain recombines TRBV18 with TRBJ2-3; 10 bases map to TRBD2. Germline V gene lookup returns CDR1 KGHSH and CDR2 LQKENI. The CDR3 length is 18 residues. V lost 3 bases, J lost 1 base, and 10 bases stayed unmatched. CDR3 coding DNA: TGTGCCAGCTCACCCCTAGCGGGAGTGCAATCGGGCACAGATACGCAGTATTTT. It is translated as CASSPLAGVQSGTDTQYF.

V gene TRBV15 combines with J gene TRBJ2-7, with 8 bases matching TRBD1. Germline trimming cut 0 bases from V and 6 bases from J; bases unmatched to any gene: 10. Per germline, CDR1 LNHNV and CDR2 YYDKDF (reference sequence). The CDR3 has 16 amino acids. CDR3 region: CATSRDRGTGITEQYF. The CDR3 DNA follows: TGTGCCACCAGCAGAGATCGGGGGACAGGTATTACCGAGCAGTACTTC.

CDR3 in DNA: TGTGCCAGCAGAGTCCAGGACAGGGGTGAAAACACCATATATTTT. Residues: CASRVQDRGENTIYF. The chain employs TRBV6-5 and TRBJ1-3, with 9 bases matching TRBD1. The CDR3 length is 15 residues. The germline V gene has CDR1 MNHEY and CDR2 SVGAGI. J gave up 6 bases and V 6 bases, and 9 bases lay outside the gene matches.

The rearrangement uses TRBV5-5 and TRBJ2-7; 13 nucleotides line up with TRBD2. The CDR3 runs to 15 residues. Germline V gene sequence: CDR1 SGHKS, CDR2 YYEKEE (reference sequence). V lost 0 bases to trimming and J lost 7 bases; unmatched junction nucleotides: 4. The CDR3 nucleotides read TGTGCCAGCAGCTTGGTAACTAGCGGGAGGGAAGAGCAGTACTTC. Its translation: CASSLVTSGREEQYF.

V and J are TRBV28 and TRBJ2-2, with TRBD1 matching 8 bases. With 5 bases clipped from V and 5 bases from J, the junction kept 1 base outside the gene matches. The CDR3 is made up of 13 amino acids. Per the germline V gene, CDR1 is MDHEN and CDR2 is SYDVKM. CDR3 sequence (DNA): TGTGCCAGCAGTACAGGGGGAACCGGGGAGCTGTTTTTT. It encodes CASSTGGTGELFF.

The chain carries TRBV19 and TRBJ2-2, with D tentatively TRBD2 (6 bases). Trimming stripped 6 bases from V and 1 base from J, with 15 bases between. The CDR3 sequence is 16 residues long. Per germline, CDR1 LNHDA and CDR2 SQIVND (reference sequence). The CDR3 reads CASRITGRGNTGELFF. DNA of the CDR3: TGTGCCAGTAGGATAACCGGGAGAGGGAACACCGGGGAGCTGTTTTTT.

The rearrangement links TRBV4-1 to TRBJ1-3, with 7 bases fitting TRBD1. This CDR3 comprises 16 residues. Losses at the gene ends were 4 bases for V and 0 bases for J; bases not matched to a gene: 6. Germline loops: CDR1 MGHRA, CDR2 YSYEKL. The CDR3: CASSLRDRNSGNTIYF. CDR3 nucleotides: TGCGCCAGCAGCCTCCGGGACAGAAACTCTGGAAACACCATATATTTT.